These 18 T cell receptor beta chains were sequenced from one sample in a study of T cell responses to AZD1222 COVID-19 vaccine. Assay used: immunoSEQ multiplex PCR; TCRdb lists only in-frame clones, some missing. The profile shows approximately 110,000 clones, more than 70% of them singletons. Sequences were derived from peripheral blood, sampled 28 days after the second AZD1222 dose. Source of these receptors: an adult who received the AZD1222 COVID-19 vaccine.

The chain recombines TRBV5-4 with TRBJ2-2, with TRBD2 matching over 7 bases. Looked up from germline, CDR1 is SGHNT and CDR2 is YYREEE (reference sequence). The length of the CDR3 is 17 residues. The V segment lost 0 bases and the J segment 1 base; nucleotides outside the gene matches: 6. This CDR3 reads CASSLATGGGNTGELFF. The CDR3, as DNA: TGTGCCAGCAGCTTGGCCACGGGCGGGGGGAACACCGGGGAGCTGTTTTTT.

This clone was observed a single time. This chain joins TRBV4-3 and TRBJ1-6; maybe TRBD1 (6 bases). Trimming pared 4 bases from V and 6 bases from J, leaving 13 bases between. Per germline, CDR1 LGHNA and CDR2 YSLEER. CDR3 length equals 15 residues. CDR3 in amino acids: CASSLERGGNSPLHF. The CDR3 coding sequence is TGCGCCAGCAGCCTAGAAAGGGGGGGTAATTCACCCCTCCACTTT.

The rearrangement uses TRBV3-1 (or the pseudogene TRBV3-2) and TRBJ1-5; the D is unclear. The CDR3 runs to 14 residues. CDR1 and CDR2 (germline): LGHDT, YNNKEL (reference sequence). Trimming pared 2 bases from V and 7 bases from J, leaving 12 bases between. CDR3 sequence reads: CASSQNSIEQPQHF. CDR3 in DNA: TGTGCCAGCAGCCAAAATTCGATTGAGCAGCCCCAGCATTTT.

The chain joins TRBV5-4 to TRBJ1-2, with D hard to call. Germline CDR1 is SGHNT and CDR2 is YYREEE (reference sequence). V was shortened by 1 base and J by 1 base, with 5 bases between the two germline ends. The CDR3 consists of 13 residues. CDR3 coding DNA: TGTGCCAGCAGCTTGTTCCTTAACTATGGCTACACCTTC. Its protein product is CASSLFLNYGYTF.

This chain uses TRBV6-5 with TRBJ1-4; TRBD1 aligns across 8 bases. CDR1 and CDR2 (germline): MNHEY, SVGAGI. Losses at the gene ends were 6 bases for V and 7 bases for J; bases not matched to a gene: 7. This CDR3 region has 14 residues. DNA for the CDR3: TGTGCCAGCAGCGAGGCGGACAGGGTTGAAAAACTGTTTTTT. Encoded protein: CASSEADRVEKLFF.

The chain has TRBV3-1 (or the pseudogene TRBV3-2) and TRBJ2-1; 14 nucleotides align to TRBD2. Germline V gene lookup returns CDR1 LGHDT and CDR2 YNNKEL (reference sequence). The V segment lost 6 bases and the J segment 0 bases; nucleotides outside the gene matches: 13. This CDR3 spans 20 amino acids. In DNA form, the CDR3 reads TGTGCCAGCAGACTAGGACTAGCGGGGGGCTTAGAGAGCTCCTACAATGAGCAGTTCTTC. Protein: CASRLGLAGGLESSYNEQFF.

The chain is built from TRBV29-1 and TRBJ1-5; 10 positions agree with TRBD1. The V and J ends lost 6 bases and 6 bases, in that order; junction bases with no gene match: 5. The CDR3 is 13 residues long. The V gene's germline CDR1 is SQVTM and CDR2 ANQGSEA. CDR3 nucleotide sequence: TGCAGCGTCGGGACAGGGGTTACTCAGCCCCAGCATTTT. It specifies CSVGTGVTQPQHF.

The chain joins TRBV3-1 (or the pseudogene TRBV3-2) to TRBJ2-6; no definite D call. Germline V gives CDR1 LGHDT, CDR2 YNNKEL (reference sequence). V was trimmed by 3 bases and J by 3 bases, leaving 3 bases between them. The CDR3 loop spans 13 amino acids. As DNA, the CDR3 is TGTGCCAGCAGCCAGTTTGGGGCCAACGTCCTGACTTTC. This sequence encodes CASSQFGANVLTF.

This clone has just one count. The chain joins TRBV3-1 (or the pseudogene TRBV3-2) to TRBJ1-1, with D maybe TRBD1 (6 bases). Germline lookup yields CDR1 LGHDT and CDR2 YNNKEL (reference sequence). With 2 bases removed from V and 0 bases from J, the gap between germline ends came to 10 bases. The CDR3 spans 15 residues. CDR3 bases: TGTGCCAGCAGCCAATCAGCAGGGGTGAACACTGAAGCTTTCTTT. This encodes CASSQSAGVNTEAFF.

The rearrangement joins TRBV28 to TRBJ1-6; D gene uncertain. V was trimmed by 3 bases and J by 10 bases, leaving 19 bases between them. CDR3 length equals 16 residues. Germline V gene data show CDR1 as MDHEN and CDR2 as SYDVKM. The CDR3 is CASSFSLGPTDSPLHF. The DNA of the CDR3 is TGTGCCAGCAGTTTCTCCCTCGGACCGACGGACTCACCCCTCCACTTT.

The CDR3 sequence is CASSLGRGTTRYEQYF. As DNA, the CDR3 is TGTGCCAGCAGCTTAGGGCGGGGGACGACGCGCTACGAGCAGTACTTC. The chain employs TRBV11-2 and TRBJ2-7; 7 bases map to TRBD2. V dropped 1 base and J dropped 3; count of bases not matched to a gene: 9. CDR1 is SGHAT and CDR2 is FQNNGV in the germline V gene. The CDR3 spans 16 residues.

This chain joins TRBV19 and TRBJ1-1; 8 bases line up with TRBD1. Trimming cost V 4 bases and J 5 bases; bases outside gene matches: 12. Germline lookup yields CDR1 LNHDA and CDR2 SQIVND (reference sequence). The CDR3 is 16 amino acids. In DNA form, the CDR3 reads TGTGCCAGTAGTACTCACGCCGACAGGGGAAGGACTGAAGCTTTCTTT. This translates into CASSTHADRGRTEAFF.

The CDR3 DNA sequence: TGTGCCAGCAGCCAAGAAGCGCCAGCTAGTGGCACTGAAGCTTTCTTT. Amino acid sequence: CASSQEAPASGTEAFF. The chain is built from TRBV4-2 and TRBJ1-1; D not resolved. The CDR3 is made up of 16 amino acids. Germline assignment: CDR1 LGHNA and CDR2 YNFKEQ. Trimming took 0 bases from V and 4 from J, leaving 15 bases between them.

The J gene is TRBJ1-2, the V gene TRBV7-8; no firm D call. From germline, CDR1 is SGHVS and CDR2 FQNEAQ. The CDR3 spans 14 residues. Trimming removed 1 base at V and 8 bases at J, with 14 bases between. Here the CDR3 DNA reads TGTGCCAGCAGCTTAGGGGCGGGTCTTATGGGCTACACCTTC. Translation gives CASSLGAGLMGYTF.

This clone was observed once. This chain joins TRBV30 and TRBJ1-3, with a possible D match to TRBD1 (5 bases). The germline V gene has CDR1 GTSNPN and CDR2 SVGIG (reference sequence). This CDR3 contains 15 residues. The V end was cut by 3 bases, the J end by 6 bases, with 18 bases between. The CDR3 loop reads CAWSPRPGVKNTIYF. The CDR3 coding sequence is TGTGCCTGGAGCCCAAGGCCGGGGGTTAAAAACACCATATATTTT.

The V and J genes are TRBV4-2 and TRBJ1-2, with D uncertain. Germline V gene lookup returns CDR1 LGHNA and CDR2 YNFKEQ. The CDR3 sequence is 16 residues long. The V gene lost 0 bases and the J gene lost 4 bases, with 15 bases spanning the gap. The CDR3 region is CASSQDLGDGGYGYTF. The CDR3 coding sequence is TGTGCCAGCAGCCAAGATCTTGGGGATGGCGGCTATGGCTACACCTTC.

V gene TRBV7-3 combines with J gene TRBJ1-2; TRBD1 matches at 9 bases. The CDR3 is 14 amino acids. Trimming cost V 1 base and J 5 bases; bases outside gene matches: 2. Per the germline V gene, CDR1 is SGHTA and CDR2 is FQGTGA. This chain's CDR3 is CASSLNDRGYGYTF. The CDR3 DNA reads TGTGCCAGCAGCTTAAACGACAGGGGGTATGGCTACACCTTC.

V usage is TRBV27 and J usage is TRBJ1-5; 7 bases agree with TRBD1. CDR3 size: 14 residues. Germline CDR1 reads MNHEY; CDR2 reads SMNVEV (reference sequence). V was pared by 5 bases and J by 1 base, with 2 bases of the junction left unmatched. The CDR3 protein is CASSTGQSNQPQHF. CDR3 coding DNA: TGTGCCAGCAGTACGGGACAGAGCAATCAGCCCCAGCATTTT.